This entry is about one TCR beta chain. Its cognate antigen is unknown. This entry comes from a study of vaccination effects on CD4 cells after COVID-19. This CDR3 region has 18 residues. CDR1 and CDR2 (germline): MGHRA, YSYEKL. The ends lost 1 base at V and 5 bases at J; junction bases unmatched: 15. Pools of viral peptides were used by the ViraFEST assay to expand antigen-specific CD4+ T cells ahead of sequencing. Subsequent to 10 days of culture, CD4+ T cells were isolated. Each person got two doses of an mRNA SARS-CoV-2 vaccine, BNT162b2 or mRNA-1273. Method: immunoSEQ multiplex PCR; TCRdb's copy keeps in-frame clones and lacks some. This sample has 30,000 to 40,000 clones; 72% occur once, and the top ten carry 9.5% to 15%.

This sample comprised CD4+ T cells from PBMCs cultured with HCoV-229E spike peptides, obtained after COVID-19 vaccination. This clonotype was obtained from a human donor who received a COVID-19 vaccine. The chain carries TRBV4-1 and TRBJ2-5, with 8 positions matching TRBD2. The CDR3 protein is CASSQGVTGGADGETQYF. DNA of the CDR3: TGCGCCAGCAGCCAAGGGGTGACGGGGGGGGCCGATGGGGAGACCCAGTACTTC.